This T cell receptor beta chain is drawn from a study of response to subunit inactivated influenza vaccine. On this clonotype itself: Antigen: not known.

The study's findings and limits: T cells newly recruited by each seasonal influenza vaccination are few, the authors suggested.

CDR1 is DFQATT, CDR2 SNEGSKA, per germline (reference sequence). CDR3 size: 14 residues. V lost 5 bases and J lost 5; bases outside the gene matches: 9. TCRdb itself ran the RT-PCR reads through MiXCR, one entry per CDR3 protein. The sample includes 450,000 to 500,000 distinct CDR3 sequences, around 9.9% of them seen just once. The chain couples TRBV20-1 to TRBJ2-5; 9 bases agree with TRBD2. The origin of this receptor is a man aged 50-60 years who received an inactivated influenza vaccine. Sample: PBMCs from blood, taken roughly 48 days after vaccination. The CDR3 nucleotides are TGCAGTGCTCCTCTAGCGGGGCGTGGTGAGACCCAGTACTTC. It encodes CSAPLAGRGETQYF.